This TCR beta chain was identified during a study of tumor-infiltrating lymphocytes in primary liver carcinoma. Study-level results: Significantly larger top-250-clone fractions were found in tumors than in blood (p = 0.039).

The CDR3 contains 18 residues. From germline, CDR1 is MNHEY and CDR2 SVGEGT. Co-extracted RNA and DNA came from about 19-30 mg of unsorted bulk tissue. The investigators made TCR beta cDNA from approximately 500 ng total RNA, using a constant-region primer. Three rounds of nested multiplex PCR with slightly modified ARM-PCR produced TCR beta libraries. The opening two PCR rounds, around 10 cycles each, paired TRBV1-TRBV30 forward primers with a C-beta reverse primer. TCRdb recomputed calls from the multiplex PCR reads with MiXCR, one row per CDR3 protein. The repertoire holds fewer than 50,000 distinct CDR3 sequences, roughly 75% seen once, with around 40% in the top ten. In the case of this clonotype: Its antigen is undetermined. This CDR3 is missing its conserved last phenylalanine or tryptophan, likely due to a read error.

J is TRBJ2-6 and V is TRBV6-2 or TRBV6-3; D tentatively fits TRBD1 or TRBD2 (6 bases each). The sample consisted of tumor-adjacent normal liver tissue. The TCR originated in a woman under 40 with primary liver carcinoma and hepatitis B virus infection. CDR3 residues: CVSTSGDIGGSGANVLTL. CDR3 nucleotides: TGTGTCAGCACATCGGGGGACATAGGGGGCTCTGGGGCCAACGTCCTGACTCTA.